Listed here is a single T cell receptor beta chain. Its binding antigen is unknown. Nothing much larger sits one base from this clone, and base qualities are not available. From the cysteine through the phenylalanine, the CDR3 covers 16 amino acids. The retained sequence is limited to the CDR3, 48 bases, with the frame set at the first base. The germline V gene encodes CDR1 GTSNPN and CDR2 SVGIG (reference sequence). V is pared back by 3 bases and J by 5 bases, with 22 bases lying between the germline termini. Genomic DNA was extracted from sorted cells for sequencing of the TCRbeta CDR3 region. TCRbeta CDR3 regions were sequenced using the immunoSEQ Assay. Not all clones reach the TCRdb copy of this immuneACCESS table, which keeps in-frame sequences only. Checked studies attribute under half of the gap to unresolved V genes and leave the rest unexplained. The sample table holds about 95,000 clones, of which over 75% were seen once. 2% to 3% of the sample belongs to the ten largest clones.

This sample is drawn from a study of OX40 agonist ivuxolimab in advanced cancers. Context from the whole study: Ivuxolimab was an agonistic, fully human IgG2 monoclonal antibody directed against OX40 (CD134), a costimulatory receptor. Patients were allowed to have had prior anti-PD-1, anti-PD-L1 or anti-CTLA-4 therapy, and approximately 40% of the dose-escalation patients had previously received checkpoint inhibitors. The dose-escalation cohort was about 86% male with a mean age of approximately 60 years, ranging from about 23 to 85. Three dose-escalation patients achieved partial responses, one with hepatocellular carcinoma and two with cutaneous melanoma. Intravenous ivuxolimab was administered to patients every 2 weeks at six dose levels: 0.01, 0.1, 0.3, 1.5, 3 and 10 mg/kg. Of the 50 to 55 patients in dose escalation, some 20 had hepatocellular carcinoma, approximately 15 had melanoma, 9 had renal cell carcinoma and 9 had head and neck cancer. The monotherapy dose-escalation portion (N ≈ 52 patients) of the phase I ivuxolimab trial is reported in the paper. Peripheral TCRbeta sequencing aimed to test whether ivuxolimab altered TCR sequence diversity and caused clonal T-cell expansion.

Beyond this particular receptor, the publication reports: The antigen specificity of the clonally expanded peripheral T cells was not determined. At doses from 0.1 to 3.0 mg/kg, clonal expansion was seen in both CD4+ and CD8+ blood T cells between baseline and week 6. After ivuxolimab, more expanded clones were found on average in CD8+ T cells than in CD4+ T cells. Partial responders in the 0.1-3.0 mg/kg groups had among the lowest normalized peripheral clonal expansion, especially among CD8+ T cells. Low levels of normalized T-cell clonal expansion were also shown by some nonresponding patients.

Patients with a history of autoimmune disease or receiving systemic immunosuppression were excluded from the trial. Peripheral blood for TCR sequencing was collected from all dose cohorts at baseline, on cycle 4 day 1, and on cycle 7 day 1. Samples were obtained from an open-label, multicenter, first-in-human phase I dose-escalation trial of ivuxolimab. The trial enrolled adults with locally advanced or metastatic head and neck squamous cell, hepatocellular, melanoma or renal cell carcinoma. Before TCR sequencing, CD4+ T cells and CD8+ T cells were sorted from peripheral blood as separate populations.

The rearranged chain carries TRBV30 and TRBJ1-1; the D gene is perhaps TRBD1, from 6 matching bases. The TCR was taken from an adult with an advanced solid tumor such as melanoma, head and neck, liver or kidney cancer. The specimen was CD4+ or CD8+ T cells sorted from blood, collected in a trial of the OX40 agonist ivuxolimab. The DNA sequence follows: TGTGCCTGGAGCCCCCAGCGGCTAGGGGGAAGGACTGAAGCTTTCTTT. Its product reads: CAWSPQRLGGRTEAFF.